The 12 T cell receptor beta chains below all came from one sample that was sequenced in a study of neurological immune-mediated disorders. Using its own MiXCR run on the 5' RACE reads, TCRdb lists one record per CDR3 protein. Found here are 30,000 to 45,000 distinct CDR3 sequences, around a tenth of them singletons; the top ten hold around 4%. Sequences were obtained from CD4+ T cells from blood. All receptors derive from a woman aged 25 to 39 with HTLV-1-associated myelopathy (HAM/TSP).

This clonotype has at least ten counts. The gene calls are TRBV6-5 and TRBJ1-6, with D perhaps matching TRBD1 (5 bases). The V and J ends lost 2 bases and 2 bases respectively, with 10 bases between them. CDR1 and CDR2 from the germline V gene are MNHEY and SVGAGI. The CDR3 totals 16 residues. The CDR3 DNA reads as TGTGCCAGCAGTTACAAAGGGGTGCCCTATAATTCACCCCTCCACTTT. This codes for CASSYKGVPYNSPLHF.

The chain carries TRBV18 and TRBJ1-3, with D unclear. This CDR3 has 17 residues. V was clipped by 3 bases and J by 4 bases, with 19 bases between them. CDR1 and CDR2 (germline): KGHSH, LQKENI. CDR3 sequence (DNA): TGTGCCAGCTCACCTGTACGGCCATCAAAAGAAGGAAACACCATATATTTT. Its protein is CASSPVRPSKEGNTIYF. Based on the CDR3 plus reference TRBV18 and TRBJ1-3, the full variable domain is NAGVMQNPRHLVRRRGQEARLRCSPMKGHSHVYWYRQLPEEGLKFMVYLQKENIIDESGMPKERFSAEFPKEGPSILRIQQVVRGDSAAYFCASSPVRPSKEGNTIYFGEGSWLTVV.

This clonotype has a count of ten or more. The CDR3 DNA reads TGTGCCAGCAGCCCTCCGGGGCGCGGGGTCTACGAGCAGTACTTC. It is translated as CASSPPGRGVYEQYF. The chain recombines TRBV6-1 with TRBJ2-7, with a possible D match to TRBD2 (6 bases). The length of the CDR3 is 15 residues. Looked up from germline, CDR1 is MNHNS and CDR2 is SASEGT. Between the trimmed V and J ends, which lost 6 bases and 3 bases, there was a span of 18 bases.

In its sample, this clonotype was seen many times. The gene calls are TRBV11-3 and TRBJ2-3, with D hard to call. V was pared by 5 bases and J by 0 bases, with 9 bases between. The CDR3 has 14 residues. Germline V gene sequence: CDR1 SGHNT, CDR2 YENEEA. The CDR3, as DNA: TGTGCCAGCAGCGGTTTTGGAAGCACAGATACGCAGTATTTT. It encodes CASSGFGSTDTQYF.

To note about this clonotype: No conserved phenylalanine or tryptophan is present at the end of the CDR3, so a read error is the likely explanation. The chain employs TRBV20-1 and TRBJ2-1; the D is unclear. Germline assignment: CDR1 DFQATT and CDR2 SNEGSKA (reference sequence). There are 12 residues in the CDR3. In nucleotides, the CDR3 is TGCAGTGCTACCAGCTCCTACAATAAGCAGTTCCTC. It translates to CSATSSYNKQFL.

In its sample, this clonotype was seen many times. This may arise from a read error, as a much more abundant clone is one base away. The rearrangement joins TRBV5-1 to TRBJ2-3, with D possibly matching TRBD1 (5 bases). Germline-derived CDR1 and CDR2 are SGHRS and YFSETQ. V dropped 1 base and J dropped 3 bases, with 6 bases sitting between them. CDR3 length equals 13 residues. In nucleotides, the CDR3 is TGCGCCAGCAGCTTGTCAGGGACAGATACGCAGTATTTT. Its translation is CASSLSGTDTQYF. The entire variable domain, with the rest obtained from reference TRBV5-1 and TRBJ2-3, is as follows: KAGVTQTPRYLIKTRGQQVTLSCSPISGHRSVSWYQQTPGQGLQFLFEYFSETQRNKGNFPGRFSGRQFSNSRSEMNVSTLELGDSALYLCASSLSGTDTQYFGPGTRLTVL.

At least ten counts were recorded for this clonotype. V gene TRBV10-2 combines with J gene TRBJ1-5; D is possibly TRBD1 (6 bases). The CDR3 extends over 15 amino acids. CDR1 and CDR2 (germline): WSHSY, SAAADI. The V end lost 0 bases, the J end lost 10 bases, and 16 bases lay between the germline ends. The CDR3 region has the DNA TGCGCCAGCAGTGAGTCGGGGGCTGCGGGGCGACCCCAGCATTTT. Translated, it gives CASSESGAAGRPQHF.

This clonotype was found many times. This sequence joins TRBV5-5 and TRBJ1-5; 7 bases align to TRBD1. This CDR3 region has 15 residues. Germline V gives CDR1 SGHKS, CDR2 YYEKEE (reference sequence). V was pared by 4 bases and J by 3 bases, with 7 bases of the junction left unmatched. The DNA for the CDR3 is TGTGCCAGCAGCAGCAGGACAGGCCACAATCAGCCCCAGCATTTT. This encodes CASSSRTGHNQPQHF.

Ten or more counts support this clonotype. The chain uses TRBV12-3 or TRBV12-4 and TRBJ1-6; D is unclear. This CDR3 is built from 15 residues. Trimming stripped 6 bases from V and 4 bases from J, with 13 bases between. The CDR3 sequence is CASRPRTPYNSPLHF. DNA for the CDR3: TGTGCCAGCAGGCCTAGAACACCTTATAATTCACCCCTCCACTTT.

This clonotype has at least ten counts. The chain has TRBV4-1 and TRBJ2-2, with 8 bases that match TRBD1. The CDR3 length is 20 residues. The germline gives CDR1 MGHRA, CDR2 YSYEKL. V was clipped by 3 bases and J by 1 base; unmatched bases: 16. CDR3: CASSHQILPFGQGNTGELFF. CDR3 sequence (DNA): TGCGCCAGCAGCCACCAGATACTACCATTTGGACAGGGGAACACCGGGGAGCTGTTTTTT.

The chain joins TRBV19 to TRBJ1-2, with 7 bases fitting TRBD1. Per germline, CDR1 LNHDA and CDR2 SQIVND (reference sequence). Losses at the gene ends were 5 bases for V and 5 bases for J; bases not matched to a gene: 8. The CDR3 loop spans 14 amino acids. CDR3 nucleotides: TGTGCCAGTAGTCTCCGACAGGGACCATATGGCTACACCTTC. Its translation is CASSLRQGPYGYTF.

This clonotype was detected ten times or more. The chain has TRBV5-1 and TRBJ2-1, with 9 bases aligning to TRBD2. J lost 10 bases, V lost 5 bases, and 16 bases had no gene match. The CDR3 extends over 16 amino acids. CDR1 and CDR2 (germline): SGHRS, YFSETQ. Written as DNA, the CDR3 is TGCGCCAGCAGGCGACGGCGGGGGGGCCTCACGAACGAGCAGTTCTTC. The encoded protein is CASRRRRGGLTNEQFF.